Listed here are 11 T cell receptor beta chains from one sample, sequenced in a study of identifying expanded T cells in peripheral blood. This table comes from immunoSEQ multiplex PCR, and its TCRdb copy is limited to in-frame clones, with some not included. Altogether 84,000 or so clones are present, 85% to 90% being singletons, with the ten largest covering roughly 7%. Material: blood. The receptor set was obtained from a person between 18 and 70 years old in good health.

This clone has more than one count but fewer than ten. V is TRBV30 and J is TRBJ1-2, with D unclear. The germline V gene has CDR1 GTSNPN and CDR2 SVGIG (reference sequence). Trimming cost V 2 bases and J 8 bases, with 12 bases left between them. The length of the CDR3 is 12 residues. CDR3 loop: CAWSPHSRGYTF. The DNA for the CDR3 is TGTGCCTGGAGTCCCCACAGTAGAGGCTACACCTTC.

The rearrangement links TRBV19 to TRBJ2-5; 7 nucleotides align to TRBD2. The germline V gene encodes CDR1 LNHDA and CDR2 SQIVND (reference sequence). The junction had 5 bases not matched to a gene; V was cut back by 7 bases and J by 3 bases. The length of the CDR3 is 13 residues. The CDR3 region has the DNA TGTGCCAGTAACGCAGGGAGGGAAGAGACCCAGTACTTC. Translating gives CASNAGREETQYF.

This sequence joins TRBV6-4 and TRBJ1-5, with D unresolved. There are 15 residues in the CDR3. Between the trimmed V and J ends, which lost 6 bases and 2 bases, there was a span of 14 bases. The germline V gene has CDR1 MRHNA and CDR2 SNTAGT. The CDR3 sequence is CASRDNAWGNQPQHF. The CDR3 DNA is TGTGCCAGCAGAGACAACGCGTGGGGCAATCAGCCCCAGCATTTT.

The chain couples TRBV15 to TRBJ2-7; 7 nucleotides match TRBD1. The CDR3 length is 16 residues. V lost 3 bases and J lost 7; bases outside the gene matches: 15. Per germline, CDR1 LNHNV and CDR2 YYDKDF (reference sequence). The CDR3 protein is CATSRERPGQRTEQYF. The CDR3 DNA reads TGTGCCACCAGCAGGGAACGTCCGGGACAGAGGACTGAGCAGTACTTC.

This chain joins TRBV12-5 and TRBJ2-2, with 10 bases identical to TRBD1. From germline, CDR1 is LGHNT and CDR2 FRNRAP. V lost 0 bases and J lost 0; bases outside the gene matches: 4. The CDR3 is 18 amino acids. The CDR3 DNA sequence: TGTGCTAGTGGTTTGGTTATCGGACAGGGGGCGAACACCGGGGAGCTGTTTTTT. This encodes CASGLVIGQGANTGELFF. Looking up the rest from reference TRBV12-5 and TRBJ2-2 gives the full variable domain: DARVTQTPRHKVTEMGQEVTMRCQPILGHNTVFWYRQTMMQGLELLAYFRNRAPLDDSGMPKDRFSAEMPDATLATLKIQPSEPRDSAVYFCASGLVIGQGANTGELFFGEGSRLTVL.

The chain uses TRBV6-1 and TRBJ1-1, with D hard to call. The V gene's germline CDR1 is MNHNS and CDR2 SASEGT. CDR3 length equals 12 residues. The germline V and J ends were trimmed by 5 bases and 1 base, with 5 bases remaining between them. The CDR3 here is CASSYTNTEAFF. CDR3 bases: TGTGCCAGCAGTTATACGAACACTGAAGCTTTCTTT.

Written as DNA, the CDR3 is TGCGCCAGCAGCTCCCCCGGGATTGGACAAGATACGCAGTATTTT. This translates into CASSSPGIGQDTQYF. V usage is TRBV4-1 and J usage is TRBJ2-3; D is tentatively TRBD1 or TRBD2 (5 bases each). Germline assignment: CDR1 MGHRA and CDR2 YSYEKL. The CDR3 covers 15 residues. V was clipped by 5 bases and J by 5 bases, with 17 bases between them.

This rearrangement joins TRBV7-9 to TRBJ2-7; possibly TRBD2 for D (5 bases). The CDR3 runs 14 residues. V was pared by 6 bases and J by 0 bases, with 12 bases between. Germline V gene sequence: CDR1 SEHNR, CDR2 FQNEAQ (reference sequence). DNA for the CDR3: TGTGCCAGCAGGAGGAGCGGCAGCTCCTACGAGCAGTACTTC. Amino acids: CASRRSGSSYEQYF.

The rearrangement uses TRBV7-9 and TRBJ2-7; 12 bases are a match to TRBD1. The CDR3 runs 15 residues. J was trimmed by 5 bases and V by 2 bases; bases with no gene match: 4. The germline CDR1 and CDR2 sequences are SEHNR and FQNEAQ (reference sequence). CDR3 residues: CASSLPGQGAHEQYF. The CDR3 DNA follows: TGTGCCAGCAGCTTACCGGGACAGGGGGCCCACGAGCAGTACTTC.

This clone was observed a few times. V and J are TRBV19 and TRBJ1-6; 7 nucleotides agree with TRBD1. Germline CDR1 is LNHDA and CDR2 is SQIVND (reference sequence). This CDR3 contains 13 residues. V was pared by 6 bases and J by 10 bases, with 6 bases of the junction left unmatched. The CDR3 DNA sequence: TGTGCCAGTAGCGACAGGGAAACATCACCCCTCCACTTT. It specifies CASSDRETSPLHF.

The chain is built from TRBV2 and TRBJ1-1; D is possibly TRBD1 (5 bases). CDR3 length: 14 amino acids. Per the germline V gene, CDR1 is SNHLY and CDR2 is FYNNEI. V gave up 1 base and J gave up 4 bases, with 10 bases separating them. CDR3: CASSEDRGRTEAFF. The CDR3 DNA reads TGTGCCAGCAGTGAAGATAGGGGACGCACTGAAGCTTTCTTT. Complete variable domain (other parts from reference TRBV2 and TRBJ1-1): EPEVTQTPSHQVTQMGQEVILRCVPISNHLYFYWYRQILGQKVEFLVSFYNNEISEKSEIFDDQFSVERPDGSNFTLKIRSTKLEDSAMYFCASSEDRGRTEAFFGQGTRLTVV.